This T cell receptor beta chain was retrieved from a study of CD8 T cells in ankylosing spondylitis. Study-wide points: Disease-associated clonotypes exhibited CD8+ identity and were relatively infrequent in peripheral blood. Within matched ankylosing spondylitis synovial fluid, disease-linked clones were reportedly significantly enriched. Earlier literature documents some of the motif variants in reactive arthritis synovial fluid and blood. It appeared that ankylosing spondylitis blood was characterized by a TCR beta motif of about eight highly homologous variants.

As concerns this clonotype: The antigen is unknown.

The CDR3 is 15 residues long. CDR1 and CDR2 from the germline V gene are MDHEN and SYDVKM. Trimming took 2 bases from V and 3 from J, leaving 13 bases between them. Library preparation for TCR beta used quantitative 5'-RACE with molecular barcodes. TCRdb re-called the 5' RACE reads with MiXCR, one entry per CDR3 protein. Found here are under 850,000 distinct CDR3 sequences, around 19% of them singletons; the top ten hold approximately 18%. The receptor was derived from a male donor with ankylosing spondylitis. The sequencing sample was made of blood, either unsorted or a sorted T cell fraction (not recorded which). The chain recombines TRBV28 with TRBJ1-1, with D perhaps matching TRBD1 (5 bases). The CDR3 coding sequence is TGTGCCAGCAGTTTAATCGGGGGAGGTGACACTGAAGCTTTCTTT. It yields the protein CASSLIGGGDTEAFF.